This T cell receptor (beta chain) was profiled in a study of blood T cell repertoires in COVID-19. Study as a whole: Samples came from the United States, Italy and Spain, spanning acute and convalescent COVID-19. PBMCs, B-cell-depleted T cells, or T cells provided the cDNA or gDNA that made up the material.

This clone was seen only a few times. Clones were read by immunoSEQ multiplex PCR, and TCRdb kept only the in-frame ones, dropping some. This table has 140,000 to 150,000 clones, 84% appearing once. With 4 bases removed from V and 2 bases from J, the gap between germline ends came to 12 bases. Germline V gives CDR1 MNHEY, CDR2 SMNVEV (reference sequence). This CDR3 is 14 amino acids long. The sequencing input was PBMCs or T cells enriched from blood (not recorded which). The chain combines TRBV27 with TRBJ2-7; perhaps TRBD1 as D (6 bases). The origin of this receptor is a woman aged 45-65 years with acute COVID-19. For the CDR3, the DNA is TGTGCCAGCAGTTCTGGGGGCAGGCCCTACGAGCAGTACTTC. Translated: CASSSGGRPYEQYF.